The rows below give T cell receptor beta chains drawn from one sample of a study of blood T cell repertoires in COVID-19. Sequencing was performed with immunoSEQ multiplex PCR; in TCRdb, only in-frame clones are kept and a portion is missing. The sample consists of about 400,000 clones, around nine tenths of them appearing once. Material: PBMCs or T cells enriched from blood (not recorded which). These receptors were obtained from a woman between 45 and 60 years old who had recovered from COVID-19. The CDR3 runs from the conserved cysteine through the conserved F or W. A D gene is named only where the DNA matches it firmly. The listing skips clone size in some rows; elsewhere it reads once, few, many or a size class.

TRBV12-3/TRBV12-4,-,TRBJ2-5,-,CASSWTRETQYF,TGTGCCAGCAGCTGGACACGGGAGACCCAGTACTTC
TRBV7-3,-,TRBJ2-1,-,CASSLTLEDNEQFF,TGTGCCAGCAGCTTAACGTTGGAGGACAATGAGCAGTTCTTC
TRBV7-9,-,TRBJ2-3,-,CASSSTDTQYF,TGTGCCAGCAGCTCGACAGATACGCAGTATTTT
TRBV5-1,TRBD1,TRBJ2-2,-,CASSLDGTGGRNTGELFF,TGCGCCAGCAGCTTGGATGGGACAGGGGGCAGAAACACCGGGGAGCTGTTTTTT
TRBV7-8,-,TRBJ2-1,-,CASSLVSAGGPYNEQFF,TGTGCCAGCAGCTTAGTCTCGGCGGGCGGCCCCTACAATGAGCAGTTCTTC
TRBV19,TRBD2,TRBJ2-1,-,CASSTTSGGVGEQFF,TGTGCCAGTAGTACAACTAGCGGGGGGGTTGGTGAGCAGTTCTTC
TRBV2,TRBD1,TRBJ1-1,-,CASSVGQGYTEAFF,TGTGCCAGCAGCGTGGGACAGGGCTACACTGAAGCTTTCTTT
TRBV5-4,TRBD1,TRBJ2-7,-,CASSFGQGNEQYF,TGTGCCAGCAGCTTTGGACAGGGGAACGAGCAGTACTTC
TRBV27,TRBD1,TRBJ1-5,few,CASRRSGGMVQPQHF,TGTGCCAGCCGACGCTCAGGGGGTATGGTTCAGCCCCAGCATTTT
TRBV2,TRBD1,TRBJ1-5,-,CASRGLGGQGGNQPQHF,TGTGCCAGCAGGGGACTTGGGGGACAGGGCGGAAATCAGCCCCAGCATTTT
TRBV3-1/TRBV3-2,-,TRBJ1-1,-,CASSHAGYTEAFF,TGTGCCAGCAGCCACGCCGGGTACACTGAAGCTTTCTTT
TRBV6-5,-,TRBJ1-1,-,CASSYSGGKKGTEAFF,TGTGCCAGCAGTTACTCGGGGGGAAAAAAGGGTACTGAAGCTTTCTTT
TRBV5-1,-,TRBJ1-3,-,CASSLAGQGSGNTIYF,TGCGCCAGCAGCTTGGCGGGCCAGGGCTCTGGAAACACCATATATTTT
TRBV7-9,TRBD1,TRBJ2-3,-,CASSLASGQSAAQYF,TGTGCCAGCAGCTTAGCGTCGGGACAGTCGGCCGCGCAGTATTTT
TRBV7-9,-,TRBJ2-7,-,CASSSVRGTSSYEQYF,TGTGCCAGCAGCTCCGTAAGGGGGACCAGCTCCTACGAGCAGTACTTC
TRBV5-5,-,TRBJ1-2,-,CASSLEEGTQMENYGYTF,TGTGCCAGCAGCTTGGAAGAGGGCACTCAAATGGAGAACTATGGCTACACCTTC
TRBV3-1/TRBV3-2,TRBD1,TRBJ1-5,-,CASSRDRELDQPQHF,TGTGCCAGCAGCCGAGACAGGGAATTGGATCAGCCCCAGCATTTT
TRBV5-1,TRBD1,TRBJ1-1,once,CASSLGGTASSGTEAFF,TGCGCCAGCAGCTTGGGGGGGACAGCTAGCTCGGGAACTGAAGCTTTCTTT
TRBV6-6,-,TRBJ1-2,few,CASNPNREERYYGYTF,TGTGCCAGCAACCCCAACCGGGAGGAGCGCTACTATGGCTACACCTTC
TRBV4-1,-,TRBJ1-1,-,CASSQDPARFVDTEAFF,TGCGCCAGCAGCCAAGACCCCGCCAGGTTCGTCGACACTGAAGCTTTCTTT
TRBV5-6,-,TRBJ2-7,-,CASSLEQGYSYEQYF,TGTGCCAGCAGCTTGGAGCAGGGTTACTCCTACGAGCAGTACTTC
TRBV6-1,-,TRBJ1-2,-,CASSENGQFNGYTF,TGTGCCAGCAGTGAAAATGGGCAGTTCAATGGCTACACCTTC
TRBV27,TRBD1,TRBJ1-5,-,CASSRQTGDSNQPQHF,TGTGCCAGCAGTAGACAGACAGGGGATAGCAATCAGCCCCAGCATTTT
TRBV11-3,TRBD2,TRBJ2-4,-,CASSLEGLAGPLAKNIQYF,TGTGCCAGCAGCTTAGAGGGACTAGCGGGGCCCTTAGCAAAAAACATTCAGTACTTC
TRBV4-1,-,TRBJ1-4,few,CASSFGGTANEKLFF,TGCGCCAGCAGCTTCGGAGGGACGGCTAATGAAAAACTGTTTTTT
TRBV12-1,-,TRBJ1-3,-,CASSFDDRQAFSGNTIYF,TGTGCCAGCAGCTTTGATGACAGGCAGGCTTTCTCTGGAAACACCATATATTTT
TRBV5-1,-,TRBJ2-1,-,CASSALPSSLSNEQFF,TGCGCCAGCAGCGCCCTCCCCTCCAGTTTATCCAATGAGCAGTTCTTC
TRBV13,-,TRBJ2-1,once,CASSLGGGMGNEQFF,TGTGCCAGCAGCTTAGGTGGGGGGATGGGAAATGAGCAGTTCTTC
TRBV11-2,TRBD1,TRBJ2-7,-,CASSPWTGNEQYF,TGTGCCAGCAGCCCGTGGACAGGGAACGAGCAGTACTTC
TRBV30,-,TRBJ1-5,-,CAWGQNQPQHF,TGTGCCTGGGGACAGAATCAGCCCCAGCATTTT
TRBV7-2,-,TRBJ1-6,-,CASSLKEGPSSPLHF,TGTGCCAGCAGCTTAAAGGAGGGTCCCTCATCACCCCTCCACTTT
TRBV10-3,TRBD2,TRBJ2-1,-,CAIAERLAGYNEQFF,TGTGCCATCGCAGAGCGTCTAGCGGGTTACAATGAGCAGTTCTTC
TRBV7-8,TRBD2,TRBJ2-3,-,CASSLGLAGARGDTQYF,TGTGCCAGCAGCCTGGGACTAGCGGGGGCCCGGGGAGATACGCAGTATTTT
TRBV4-2,-,TRBJ2-7,-,CASGSGTYEQYF,TGTGCCAGCGGTTCAGGTACTTACGAGCAGTACTTC
TRBV5-1,TRBD1,TRBJ2-2,-,CASSLTGGSNGELFF,TGCGCCAGCAGCTTGACAGGGGGCTCGAACGGGGAGCTGTTTTTT
TRBV4-1,TRBD1,TRBJ1-2,-,CASSQDSVFYRQGDFYGYTF,TGCGCCAGCAGCCAAGATTCGGTTTTTTATCGACAGGGGGATTTCTATGGCTACACCTTC
TRBV7-8,-,TRBJ1-2,-,CASSLREGTRYGYTF,TGTGCCAGCAGCTTAAGGGAGGGGACCCGCTATGGCTACACCTTC
TRBV10-3,-,TRBJ2-2,-,CAISPLQGNTGELFF,TGTGCCATCAGCCCTCTACAGGGGAACACCGGGGAGCTGTTTTTT
TRBV29-1,-,TRBJ1-1,-,CSGVQGKAEAFF,TGCAGCGGGGTACAGGGCAAGGCTGAAGCTTTCTTT